These 11 T cell receptor beta chains originate from one sample sequenced in a study of T cells in Graves' hyperthyroidism and ophthalmopathy. Using RNA transcripts as the source, TCR beta CDR3 regions were amplified. During a first-round RT-PCR of the TCR CDR3, the HTBI primer set was used. TCRdb ran MiXCR on the multiplex PCR reads and lists one entry per CDR3 protein. The table has 550,000 to 850,000 distinct CDR3 sequences, roughly 20% seen once. The specimen sequenced was blood. These receptors were collected from a woman aged 45-65 years with Graves' hyperthyroidism that later progressed to Graves' ophthalmopathy.

The gene calls are TRBV24-1 and TRBJ2-5, with TRBD1 identical over 7 bases. CDR3 length: 14 amino acids. Per the germline V gene, CDR1 is KGHDR and CDR2 is SFDVKD. The J segment lost 2 bases and the V segment lost 2 bases, leaving 1 base of the junction unmatched. CDR3 in amino acids: CATSDSGQQETQYF. The CDR3, as DNA: TGTGCCACCAGTGATTCGGGACAGCAAGAGACCCAGTACTTC.

The chain employs TRBV15 and TRBJ1-4; D remains unclear. The CDR3 length is 15 residues. The germline gives CDR1 LNHNV, CDR2 YYDKDF (reference sequence). V lost 0 bases, J lost 6 bases, and 11 bases lay in between. DNA of the CDR3: TGTGCCACCAGCAGAGATTTATCGGTCGATGAAAAACTGTTTTTT. This codes for CATSRDLSVDEKLFF.

This chain connects TRBV30 to TRBJ2-7, with D unresolved. Trimming removed 3 bases from V and 0 bases from J, with 6 bases in between. The V gene's germline CDR1 is GTSNPN and CDR2 SVGIG (reference sequence). The CDR3 extends over 12 amino acids. CDR3 region: CAWSDASYEQYF. The CDR3 nucleotides read TGTGCCTGGAGCGACGCCTCCTACGAGCAGTACTTC.

In its sample, this clonotype was seen many times. The chain joins TRBV5-1 to TRBJ1-2; TRBD1 is a possible D gene (5 bases). Germline V gives CDR1 SGHRS, CDR2 YFSETQ. The germline V and J ends were trimmed by 4 bases and 6 bases, with 19 bases remaining between them. CDR3 length equals 15 residues. This CDR3 reads CASSLTTKGLDGYTF. As DNA, the CDR3 is TGCGCCAGCAGCCTTACCACGAAGGGGTTGGATGGCTACACCTTC.

In this sample, this clonotype turned up a few times. The CDR3 is CASSLTLGTLLTTDTQYF. CDR3 nucleotide sequence: TGTGCCAGCAGCTTAACGTTGGGAACCCTCCTTACCACAGATACGCAGTATTTT. The chain links TRBV7-3 to TRBJ2-3; no clear D gene. The CDR3 is made up of 18 amino acids. V was trimmed by 0 bases and J by 2 bases, leaving 18 bases between them. Germline V gene data show CDR1 as SGHTA and CDR2 as FQGTGA.

This clonotype was observed at least ten times. V and J are TRBV2 and TRBJ2-7; perhaps D is TRBD1 or TRBD2 (5 bases each). Germline CDR1 and CDR2: SNHLY and FYNNEI. V lost 6 bases and J 3 bases, leaving 36 bases between the germline ends. The CDR3 runs 21 residues. CDR3 protein: CASRRHPRGLSTGTSNYEQYF. CDR3 coding DNA: TGTGCCAGCAGACGCCACCCGAGGGGCTTGAGCACCGGGACGTCGAACTACGAGCAGTACTTC.

The chain uses TRBV6-4 and TRBJ2-5; D gene unclear. The V end lost 7 bases, the J end lost 4 bases, and 13 bases lay between the germline ends. Germline loops: CDR1 MRHNA, CDR2 SNTAGT. There are 13 residues in the CDR3. The CDR3 loop reads CASTESPRETQYF. CDR3 DNA sequence: TGTGCCAGCACCGAATCCCCCCGAGAGACCCAGTACTTC.

This clonotype was seen more than once but under ten times. CDR3 sequence reads: CASKAIVATNEKLFF. For the CDR3, the DNA is TGTGCCAGCAAAGCCATCGTGGCAACTAATGAAAAACTGTTTTTT. The chain carries TRBV6-1 and TRBJ1-4; no clear D gene. CDR1 and CDR2 from the germline V gene are MNHNS and SASEGT. V lost 7 bases and J lost 0, with 12 bases in between. The CDR3 is 15 residues long.

This clonotype was counted at least ten times. The chain employs TRBV2 and TRBJ2-1; D ambiguous. This CDR3 is built from 13 residues. V shed 5 bases and J shed 6 bases, with 11 bases lying between them. CDR1 and CDR2 from the germline V gene are SNHLY and FYNNEI. The CDR3 protein is CASSRPPGNEQFF. Written as DNA, the CDR3 is TGTGCCAGCAGTCGCCCCCCGGGCAATGAGCAGTTCTTC.

V usage is TRBV2 and J usage is TRBJ2-7, with D unclear. Between the trimmed V and J ends, which lost 3 bases and 6 bases, there was a span of 3 bases. In germline, CDR1 is SNHLY, CDR2 FYNNEI. The CDR3 extends over 10 amino acids. CDR3 residues: CASSESEQYF. In DNA form, the CDR3 reads TGTGCCAGCAGTGAGAGCGAGCAGTACTTC.

The chain carries TRBV20-1 and TRBJ2-1, with no clear D. Germline CDR1 is DFQATT and CDR2 is SNEGSKA (reference sequence). This CDR3 comprises 10 residues. Between the trimmed V and J ends, which lost 7 bases and 8 bases, there was a span of 9 bases. CDR3 nucleotide sequence: TGCAGTGAATCTATACATGAGCAGTTCTTC. Encoded protein: CSESIHEQFF.